This T cell receptor (beta chain) was sequenced for a study of blood T cell repertoires in COVID-19. Study context: Donors in the United States, Italy and Spain gave samples during acute or convalescent COVID-19.

This clone came up once. Cohorts were based on clinical histories the participants reported. Each recovered donor of Cohort 3 presented with two negative PCRs, clearance, or symptom resolution. The protocol was immunoSEQ multiplex PCR, while the TCRdb copy is restricted to in-frame clones and leaves out a portion. The sample records 250,000 to 400,000 clones, around nine tenths being singletons. Sequenced: PBMCs or T cells enriched from blood (not recorded which). This TCR came from a man in his sixties who had recovered from COVID-19.

DNA for the CDR3: TGTGCCAGCAGCCCGACCCCAGGCGCAAACTATGGCTACACCTTC. It is translated as CASSPTPGANYGYTF. The J gene is TRBJ1-2, the V gene TRBV7-2; D is ambiguous. The V end lost 5 bases, the J end lost 2 bases, and 15 bases lay between the germline ends. CDR3 length: 15 residues. CDR1 and CDR2 from the germline V gene are SGHTA and FQGNSA.